The 10 T cell receptor beta chains in this list originate from one sample, sequenced in a study of Ad26.COV2.S vaccination and SARS-CoV-2 variants. Profiled with immunoSEQ multiplex PCR; TCRdb holds only in-frame clones, not every one. This sample has 180,000 or so clones, with 87% found just once. Sample: peripheral blood, taken after recovery from COVID-19. These TCRs come from a human donor who had recovered from COVID-19.

J is TRBJ2-3 and V is TRBV28; the match to TRBD2 covers 8 bases. Trimming at V came to 3 bases and at J to 0 bases, leaving 11 bases not matched to a gene. Germline values: CDR1 MDHEN, CDR2 SYDVKM. The CDR3 totals 18 residues. The DNA for the CDR3 is TGTGCCAGCAGTTTTGGCGAGCGGGGGCTTACTAGCACAGATACGCAGTATTTT. Protein product: CASSFGERGLTSTDTQYF.

V and J are TRBV7-8 and TRBJ2-1, with 11 nucleotides matching TRBD2. There are 18 residues in the CDR3. Germline V gene data show CDR1 as SGHVS and CDR2 as FQNEAQ. V shed 2 bases, J shed 8 bases, and the junction held 14 bases outside the gene matches. In DNA form, the CDR3 reads TGTGCCAGCAGCTTACTTGGGGGGACTAGCGGATTAAAATATGAGCAGTTCTTC. Residues: CASSLLGGTSGLKYEQFF.

The chain carries TRBV13 and TRBJ2-5; D is perhaps TRBD1 (6 bases). V was pared by 5 bases and J by 5 bases, with 15 bases between. CDR1 and CDR2 from the germline V gene are PRHDT and FYEKMQ (reference sequence). The CDR3 runs to 14 residues. The CDR3 reads CASSISQGWETQYF. The CDR3 bases are TGTGCCAGCAGCATCTCCCAGGGGTGGGAGACCCAGTACTTC.

V gene TRBV2 combines with J gene TRBJ1-1, with 7 bases matching TRBD1. The CDR3 runs 13 residues. Germline lookup yields CDR1 SNHLY and CDR2 FYNNEI. Trimming removed 10 bases from V and 1 base from J; junction bases left unmatched: 6. The CDR3 loop reads CATRQGRNTEAFF. In DNA form, the CDR3 reads TGTGCCACAAGACAGGGTAGGAACACTGAAGCTTTCTTT.

The chain carries TRBV12-5 and TRBJ2-3; TRBD1 matches at 7 bases. V shed 5 bases and J 2 bases; nucleotides not matched to a gene: 7. This CDR3 region has 15 residues. Germline V CDR1 and CDR2: LGHNT, FRNRAP. CDR3 loop: CASGPPQGNTDTQYF. CDR3 DNA sequence: TGTGCTAGTGGTCCCCCACAGGGGAACACAGATACGCAGTATTTT. Based on the CDR3 plus reference TRBV12-5 and TRBJ2-3, the full variable domain is DARVTQTPRHKVTEMGQEVTMRCQPILGHNTVFWYRQTMMQGLELLAYFRNRAPLDDSGMPKDRFSAEMPDATLATLKIQPSEPRDSAVYFCASGPPQGNTDTQYFGPGTRLTVL.

The gene calls are TRBV18 and TRBJ2-3; 7 bases are shared with TRBD2. CDR1 and CDR2 (germline): KGHSH, LQKENI. There are 14 residues in the CDR3. The V and J ends lost 3 bases and 1 base, in that order; junction bases with no gene match: 1. The CDR3 DNA sequence: TGTGCCAGCTCACCGGGACTACGCACAGATACGCAGTATTTT. This encodes CASSPGLRTDTQYF.

The chain recombines TRBV6-1 with TRBJ2-7; D is perhaps TRBD1 (6 bases). This CDR3 is 15 amino acids long. Germline V lookup: CDR1 MNHNS, CDR2 SASEGT. V dropped 1 base and J dropped 2 bases, with 12 bases sitting between them. DNA for the CDR3: TGTGCCAGCAGTGAAGGCCCGACAGGCACCTACGAGCAGTACTTC. Translating gives CASSEGPTGTYEQYF.

The genes are TRBV27 and TRBJ1-3, with 7 positions matching TRBD1. The CDR3 length is 15 residues. Trimming took 8 bases from V and 0 from J; bases not matched to a gene: 7. Germline loops: CDR1 MNHEY, CDR2 SMNVEV (reference sequence). The CDR3 region is CASGHRGHSGNTIYF. The CDR3 DNA reads as TGTGCCAGCGGACACAGGGGCCACTCTGGAAACACCATATATTTT.

The CDR3 region has the DNA TGTGCCAGCAGCGAGAAGGGACAGGGAATAAGTGGCTACACCTTC. It yields the protein CASSEKGQGISGYTF. The genes are TRBV7-2 and TRBJ1-2, with TRBD1 matching 9 bases. This CDR3 has 15 amino acids. Germline CDR1 is SGHTA and CDR2 is FQGNSA. Trimming at V came to 5 bases and at J to 7 bases, leaving 11 bases not matched to a gene.

V is TRBV7-9 and J is TRBJ1-1; weak D call: TRBD1 (6 bases). The length of the CDR3 is 15 residues. Germline assignment: CDR1 SEHNR and CDR2 FQNEAQ (reference sequence). Trimming cost V 1 base and J 2 bases, with 11 bases left between them. The CDR3, as DNA: TGTGCCAGCAGCTTAGGGGGGGGCCTAAACACTGAAGCTTTCTTT. Translation gives CASSLGGGLNTEAFF. The variable domain in full, with the rest retrieved from reference TRBV7-9 and TRBJ1-1, is DTGVSQNPRHKITKRGQNVTFRCDPISEHNRLYWYRQTLGQGPEFLTYFQNEAQLEKSRLLSDRFSAERPKGSFSTLEIQRTEQGDSAMYLCASSLGGGLNTEAFFGQGTRLTVV.